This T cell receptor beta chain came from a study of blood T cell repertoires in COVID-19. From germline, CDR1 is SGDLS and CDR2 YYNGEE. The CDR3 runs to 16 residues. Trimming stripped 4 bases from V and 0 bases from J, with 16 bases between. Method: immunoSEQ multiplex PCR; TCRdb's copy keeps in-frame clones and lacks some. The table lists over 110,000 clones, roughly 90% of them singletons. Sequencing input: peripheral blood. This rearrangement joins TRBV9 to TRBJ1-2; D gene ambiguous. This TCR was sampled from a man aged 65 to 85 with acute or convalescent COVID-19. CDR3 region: CASSPAGSPSNYGYTF. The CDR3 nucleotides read TGTGCCAGCAGCCCAGCGGGGAGCCCGTCTAACTATGGCTACACCTTC.